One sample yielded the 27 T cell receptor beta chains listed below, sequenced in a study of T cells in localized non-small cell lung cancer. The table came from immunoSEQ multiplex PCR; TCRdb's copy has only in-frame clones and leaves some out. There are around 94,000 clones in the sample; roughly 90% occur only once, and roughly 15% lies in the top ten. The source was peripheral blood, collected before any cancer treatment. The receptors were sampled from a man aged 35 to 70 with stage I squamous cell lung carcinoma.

The CDR3 DNA sequence: TGTGCCATCAGGTCCGGGGGCGGGAACACTGAAGCTTTCTTT. As protein: CAIRSGGGNTEAFF. The gene calls are TRBV10-3 and TRBJ1-1; D is perhaps TRBD1 (6 bases). CDR3 length: 14 amino acids. The ends were cut back, 6 bases at V and 1 base at J, with 12 bases in the middle. The germline gives CDR1 ENHRY, CDR2 SYGVKD.

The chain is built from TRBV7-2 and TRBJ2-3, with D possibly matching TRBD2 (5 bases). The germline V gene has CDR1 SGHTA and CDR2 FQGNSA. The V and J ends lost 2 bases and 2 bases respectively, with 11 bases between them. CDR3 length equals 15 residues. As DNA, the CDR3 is TGTGCCAGCAGCTTAAACCTAGCAAACACAGATACGCAGTATTTT. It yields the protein CASSLNLANTDTQYF.

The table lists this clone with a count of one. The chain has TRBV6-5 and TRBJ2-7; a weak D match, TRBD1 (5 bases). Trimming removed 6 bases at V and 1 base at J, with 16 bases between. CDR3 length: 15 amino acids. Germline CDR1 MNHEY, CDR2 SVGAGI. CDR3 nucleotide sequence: TGTGCCAGCAGCCAAGGGGAAACCGGTTCCTACGAGCAGTACTTC. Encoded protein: CASSQGETGSYEQYF.

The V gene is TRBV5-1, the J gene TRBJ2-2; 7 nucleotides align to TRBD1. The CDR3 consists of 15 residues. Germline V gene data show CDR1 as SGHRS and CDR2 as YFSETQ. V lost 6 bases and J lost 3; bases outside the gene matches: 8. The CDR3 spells CASTYTGAHTGELFF. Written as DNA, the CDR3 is TGCGCCAGCACCTACACAGGGGCGCACACCGGGGAGCTGTTTTTT.

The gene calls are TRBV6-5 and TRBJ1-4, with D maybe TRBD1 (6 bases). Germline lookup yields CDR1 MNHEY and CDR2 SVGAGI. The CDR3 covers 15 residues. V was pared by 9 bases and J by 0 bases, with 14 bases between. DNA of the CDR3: TGTGCCAGTAGACGGGACACTTCAACTAATGAAAAACTGTTTTTT. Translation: CASRRDTSTNEKLFF.

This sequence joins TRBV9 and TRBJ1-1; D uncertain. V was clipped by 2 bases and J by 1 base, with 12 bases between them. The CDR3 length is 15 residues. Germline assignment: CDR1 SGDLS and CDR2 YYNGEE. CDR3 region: CASSVGGQRNTEAFF. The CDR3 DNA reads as TGTGCCAGCAGCGTCGGAGGGCAAAGGAACACTGAAGCTTTCTTT.

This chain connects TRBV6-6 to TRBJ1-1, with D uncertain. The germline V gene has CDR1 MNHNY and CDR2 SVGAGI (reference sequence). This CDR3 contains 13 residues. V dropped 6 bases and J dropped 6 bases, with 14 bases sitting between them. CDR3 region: CASSLVSEAEAFF. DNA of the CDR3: TGTGCCAGCAGCTTAGTCTCGGAGGCTGAAGCTTTCTTT.

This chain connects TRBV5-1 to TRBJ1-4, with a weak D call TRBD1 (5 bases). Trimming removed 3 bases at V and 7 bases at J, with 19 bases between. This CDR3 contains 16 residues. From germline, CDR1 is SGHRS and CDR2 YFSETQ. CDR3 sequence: CASSSNIQGLGEKLFF. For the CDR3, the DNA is TGCGCCAGCAGCTCGAATATCCAGGGATTAGGTGAAAAACTGTTTTTT.

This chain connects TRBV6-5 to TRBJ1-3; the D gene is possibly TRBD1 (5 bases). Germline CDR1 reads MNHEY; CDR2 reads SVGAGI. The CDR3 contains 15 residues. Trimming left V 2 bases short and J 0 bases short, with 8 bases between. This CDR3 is CASSYGGGSGNTIYF. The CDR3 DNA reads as TGTGCCAGCAGTTACGGGGGGGGCTCTGGAAACACCATATATTTT.

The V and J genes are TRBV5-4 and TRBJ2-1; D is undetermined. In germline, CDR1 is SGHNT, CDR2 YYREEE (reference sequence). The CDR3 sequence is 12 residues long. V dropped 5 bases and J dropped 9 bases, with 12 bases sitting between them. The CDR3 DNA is TGTGCCAGCAGAATAGGGTGGGGTGAGCAGTTCTTC. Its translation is CASRIGWGEQFF.

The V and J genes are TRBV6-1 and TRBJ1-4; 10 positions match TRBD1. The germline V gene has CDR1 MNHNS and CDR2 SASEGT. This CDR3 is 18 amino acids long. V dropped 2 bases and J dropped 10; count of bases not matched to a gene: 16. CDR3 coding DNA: TGTGCCAGCAGTGAACCAAACTTGCGGGACAGGGGCGCGGTAAAACTGTTTTTT. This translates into CASSEPNLRDRGAVKLFF.

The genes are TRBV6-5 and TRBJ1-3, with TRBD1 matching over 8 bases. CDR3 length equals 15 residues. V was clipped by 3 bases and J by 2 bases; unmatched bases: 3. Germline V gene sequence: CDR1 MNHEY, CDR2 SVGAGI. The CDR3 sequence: CASSYGTGTGNTIYF. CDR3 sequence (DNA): TGTGCCAGCAGTTATGGGACAGGTACTGGAAACACCATATATTTT.

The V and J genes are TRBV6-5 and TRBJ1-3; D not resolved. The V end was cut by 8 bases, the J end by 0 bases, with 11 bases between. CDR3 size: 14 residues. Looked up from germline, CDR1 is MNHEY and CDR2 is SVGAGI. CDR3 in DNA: TGTGCCAGCGGACCGGTTAGCTCTGGAAACACCATATATTTT. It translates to CASGPVSSGNTIYF.

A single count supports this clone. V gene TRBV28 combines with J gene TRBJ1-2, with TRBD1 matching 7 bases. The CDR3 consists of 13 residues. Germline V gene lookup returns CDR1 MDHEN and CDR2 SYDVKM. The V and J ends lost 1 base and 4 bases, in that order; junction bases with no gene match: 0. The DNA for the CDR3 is TGTGCCAGCAGTTTATCAGGGGGCTATGGCTACACCTTC. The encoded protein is CASSLSGGYGYTF.

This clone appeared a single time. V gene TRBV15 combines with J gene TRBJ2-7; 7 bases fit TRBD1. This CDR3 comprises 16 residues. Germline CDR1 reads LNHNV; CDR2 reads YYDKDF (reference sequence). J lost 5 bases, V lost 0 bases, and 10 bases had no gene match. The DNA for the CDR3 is TGTGCCACCAGCAGAGATGTGAGACAGGGAAGCCACGAGCAGTACTTC. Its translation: CATSRDVRQGSHEQYF.

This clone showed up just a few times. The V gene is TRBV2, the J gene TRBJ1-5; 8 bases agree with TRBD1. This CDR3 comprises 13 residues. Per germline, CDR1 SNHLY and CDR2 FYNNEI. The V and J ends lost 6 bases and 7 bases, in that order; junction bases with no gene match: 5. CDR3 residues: CASRDREDQPQHF. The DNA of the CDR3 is TGTGCCAGCAGGGACAGGGAGGACCAGCCCCAGCATTTT.

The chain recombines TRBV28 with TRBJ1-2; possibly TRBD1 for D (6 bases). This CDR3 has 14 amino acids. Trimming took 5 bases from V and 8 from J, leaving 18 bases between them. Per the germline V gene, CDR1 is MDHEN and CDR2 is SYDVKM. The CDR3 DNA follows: TGTGCCAGCAGTCGTACGGGCAGGGGTGACGGCTACACCTTC. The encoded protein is CASSRTGRGDGYTF.

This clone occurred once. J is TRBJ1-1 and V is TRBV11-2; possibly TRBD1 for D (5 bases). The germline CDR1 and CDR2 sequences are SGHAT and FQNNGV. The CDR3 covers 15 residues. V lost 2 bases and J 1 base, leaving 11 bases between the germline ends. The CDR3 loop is CASSLTGSRNTEAFF. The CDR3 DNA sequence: TGTGCCAGCAGCTTAACAGGCAGTAGGAACACTGAAGCTTTCTTT.

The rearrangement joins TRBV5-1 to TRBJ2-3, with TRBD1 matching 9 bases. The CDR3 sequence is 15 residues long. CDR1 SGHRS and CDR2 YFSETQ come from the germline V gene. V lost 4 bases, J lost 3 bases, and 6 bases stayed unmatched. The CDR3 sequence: CASSPPGQGTDTQYF. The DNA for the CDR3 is TGCGCCAGCAGCCCCCCGGGACAGGGAACAGATACGCAGTATTTT.

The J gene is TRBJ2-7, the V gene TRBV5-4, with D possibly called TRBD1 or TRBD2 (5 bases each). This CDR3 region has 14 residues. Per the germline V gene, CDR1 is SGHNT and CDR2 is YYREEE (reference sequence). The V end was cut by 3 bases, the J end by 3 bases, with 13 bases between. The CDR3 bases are TGTGCCAGCAGCTCCGCCGGGGCCAGCTACGAGCAGTACTTC. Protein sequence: CASSSAGASYEQYF.

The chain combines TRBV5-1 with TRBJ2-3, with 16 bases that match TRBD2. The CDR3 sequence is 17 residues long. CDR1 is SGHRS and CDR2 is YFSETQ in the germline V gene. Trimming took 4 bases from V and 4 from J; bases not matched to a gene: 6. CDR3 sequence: CASSPGTSGGAADTQYF. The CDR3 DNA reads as TGCGCCAGCAGCCCTGGGACTAGCGGGGGGGCGGCAGATACGCAGTATTTT.

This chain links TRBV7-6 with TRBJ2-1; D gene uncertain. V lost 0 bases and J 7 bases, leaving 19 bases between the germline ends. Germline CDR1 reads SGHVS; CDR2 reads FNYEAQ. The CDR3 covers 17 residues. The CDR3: CASSLAPVGPMVNEQFF. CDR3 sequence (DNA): TGTGCCAGCAGCTTAGCGCCTGTAGGGCCGATGGTAAATGAGCAGTTCTTC.

The CDR3 loop is CASSEGGQGSYEQYF. The CDR3 nucleotides read TGTGCCAGCAGTGAAGGTGGCCAGGGCTCCTACGAGCAGTACTTC. The chain links TRBV6-1 to TRBJ2-7, with a possible D match to TRBD1 (5 bases). CDR1 is MNHNS, CDR2 SASEGT, per germline. With 1 base removed from V and 0 bases from J, the gap between germline ends came to 10 bases. The CDR3 is 15 amino acids.

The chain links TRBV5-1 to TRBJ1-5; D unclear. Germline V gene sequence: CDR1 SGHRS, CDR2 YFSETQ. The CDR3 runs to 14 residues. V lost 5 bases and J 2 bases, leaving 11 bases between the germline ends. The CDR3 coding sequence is TGCGCCAGCAGTGATGGGCAGGGCAATCAGCCCCAGCATTTT. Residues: CASSDGQGNQPQHF.

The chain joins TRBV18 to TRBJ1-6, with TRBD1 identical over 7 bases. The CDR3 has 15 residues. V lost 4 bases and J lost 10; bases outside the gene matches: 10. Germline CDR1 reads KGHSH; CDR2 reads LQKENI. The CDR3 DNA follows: TGTGCCAGCTCACGAAACGACAGGGCGGGATCACCCCTCCACTTT. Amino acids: CASSRNDRAGSPLHF. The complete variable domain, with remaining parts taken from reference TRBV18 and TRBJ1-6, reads NAGVMQNPRHLVRRRGQEARLRCSPMKGHSHVYWYRQLPEEGLKFMVYLQKENIIDESGMPKERFSAEFPKEGPSILRIQQVVRGDSAAYFCASSRNDRAGSPLHFGNGTRLTVT.

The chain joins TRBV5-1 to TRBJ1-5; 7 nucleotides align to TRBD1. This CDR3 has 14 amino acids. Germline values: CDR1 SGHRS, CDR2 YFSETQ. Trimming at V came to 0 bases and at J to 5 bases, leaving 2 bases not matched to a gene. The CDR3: CASSLAGTDQPQHF. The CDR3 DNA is TGCGCCAGCAGCTTGGCCGGGACAGATCAGCCCCAGCATTTT. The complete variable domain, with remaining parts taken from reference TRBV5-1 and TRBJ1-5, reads KAGVTQTPRYLIKTRGQQVTLSCSPISGHRSVSWYQQTPGQGLQFLFEYFSETQRNKGNFPGRFSGRQFSNSRSEMNVSTLELGDSALYLCASSLAGTDQPQHFGDGTRLSIL.

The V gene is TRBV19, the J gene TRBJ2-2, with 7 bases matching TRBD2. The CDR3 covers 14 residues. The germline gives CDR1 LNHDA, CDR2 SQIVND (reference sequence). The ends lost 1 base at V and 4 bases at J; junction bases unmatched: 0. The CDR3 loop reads CASSIAGGTGELFF. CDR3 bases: TGTGCCAGTAGTATAGCGGGGGGCACCGGGGAGCTGTTTTTT.